The 10 T cell receptor beta chains below come from one sample, sequenced in a study of blood T cell repertoires in COVID-19. Sequenced by immunoSEQ multiplex PCR; TCRdb stores in-frame clones only, minus some. The sample includes under 200,000 clones, about nine tenths of them seen just once. Sequenced input: peripheral blood. These receptors came from a man between 18 and 29 years old with COVID-19, enrolled during active disease.

This chain connects TRBV24-1 to TRBJ1-4; D possibly corresponds to TRBD1 (5 bases). CDR3 size: 13 residues. V shed 9 bases and J shed 4 bases, with 11 bases lying between them. Germline V lookup: CDR1 KGHDR, CDR2 SFDVKD. The CDR3 reads CATGSGNNEKLFF. CDR3 nucleotide sequence: TGTGCCACCGGATCAGGGAATAATGAAAAACTGTTTTTT.

The rearrangement links TRBV19 to TRBJ1-3; no clear D. Trimming pared 5 bases from V and 0 bases from J, leaving 5 bases between. The CDR3 runs 13 residues. Germline V lookup: CDR1 LNHDA, CDR2 SQIVND (reference sequence). In nucleotides, the CDR3 is TGTGCCAGTAGTCCGGGCTCTGGAAACACCATATATTTT. Translation: CASSPGSGNTIYF.

This clone has a single count. This chain links TRBV4-3 with TRBJ1-5; no firm D call. Between the trimmed V and J ends, which lost 0 bases and 0 bases, there was a span of 6 bases. Germline V gene data show CDR1 as LGHNA and CDR2 as YSLEER. This CDR3 has 15 residues. The CDR3 loop is CASSQDSYSNQPQHF. Written as DNA, the CDR3 is TGCGCCAGCAGCCAAGATTCCTATAGCAATCAGCCCCAGCATTTT.

The chain carries TRBV28 and TRBJ2-5, with 7 bases aligning to TRBD1. The CDR3 has 13 amino acids. The germline CDR1 and CDR2 sequences are MDHEN and SYDVKM. Trimming took 6 bases from V and 5 from J; bases not matched to a gene: 6. In DNA, the CDR3 is TGTGCCAGCAGCCCACCGGACAGGGAGACCCAGTACTTC. Translation: CASSPPDRETQYF.

The DNA of the CDR3 is TGTGCCAGTAGTATATTGGGGGCCGATCAGCCCCAGCATTTT. This translates into CASSILGADQPQHF. This chain connects TRBV19 to TRBJ1-5; tentative D call: TRBD1 (6 bases). CDR3 size: 14 residues. Trimming cost V 2 bases and J 5 bases, with 10 bases left between them. Per the germline V gene, CDR1 is LNHDA and CDR2 is SQIVND (reference sequence).

The count of this clone is one. The V gene is TRBV7-2, the J gene TRBJ1-2, with D maybe TRBD1 (6 bases). Germline V lookup: CDR1 SGHTA, CDR2 FQGNSA. The V end lost 5 bases, the J end lost 1 base, and 14 bases lay between the germline ends. The CDR3 has 15 amino acids. CDR3 residues: CASSPSEGVNYGYTF. The CDR3 bases are TGTGCCAGCAGCCCCTCCGAGGGGGTTAACTATGGCTACACCTTC.

This chain uses TRBV7-9 with TRBJ2-1; maybe TRBD2 (5 bases). This CDR3 is 13 amino acids long. With 5 bases removed from V and 7 bases from J, the gap between germline ends came to 12 bases. Per germline, CDR1 SEHNR and CDR2 FQNEAQ (reference sequence). The CDR3 spells CASSLRTGNEQFF. In nucleotides, the CDR3 is TGTGCCAGCAGCCTTAGGACTGGGAATGAGCAGTTCTTC.

The J gene is TRBJ1-5, the V gene TRBV28; weak D call: TRBD1 (5 bases). The V gene's germline CDR1 is MDHEN and CDR2 SYDVKM. V was trimmed by 5 bases and J by 2 bases, leaving 19 bases between them. The CDR3 runs 17 residues. The chain's CDR3 is CASSLTRVKRGNQPQHF. Here the CDR3 DNA reads TGTGCCAGCAGTCTAACCAGGGTGAAACGGGGCAATCAGCCCCAGCATTTT.

This rearrangement joins TRBV5-1 to TRBJ2-7, with a tentative D call TRBD1 (5 bases). CDR3 length: 16 amino acids. The germline V gene encodes CDR1 SGHRS and CDR2 YFSETQ. Trimming took 3 bases from V and 2 from J, leaving 18 bases between them. CDR3 DNA: TGCGCCAGCAGCTCCGAAGGGGCAGGCCGCACCTACGAGCAGTACTTC. Protein product: CASSSEGAGRTYEQYF.

This clone was counted once. This chain uses TRBV11-2 with TRBJ1-1, with D unclear. Germline-derived CDR1 and CDR2 are SGHAT and FQNNGV. The length of the CDR3 is 13 residues. V was trimmed by 1 base and J by 0 bases, leaving 3 bases between them. In DNA, the CDR3 is TGTGCCAGCAGCTTAGCCTTGAACACTGAAGCTTTCTTT. The encoded protein is CASSLALNTEAFF.